These 8 T cell receptor beta chains were sequenced from one sample in a study of identical twins. TCRdb re-called the 5' RACE reads through MiXCR, storing one row per CDR3 protein. The sample carries some 660,000 distinct CDR3 sequences, over 8.5% recorded once. These data also featured in a second study, about yellow fever vaccine responses in identical twins.

The sample comprised PBMCs. These receptors all come from a woman younger than 30 in good health.

This clonotype was recorded at least ten times. V usage is TRBV6-5 and J usage is TRBJ2-5; no clear D. Germline V lookup: CDR1 MNHEY, CDR2 SVGAGI. The CDR3 is made up of 15 amino acids. V dropped 0 bases and J dropped 5 bases, with 13 bases sitting between them. CDR3 DNA sequence: TGTGCCAGCAGTTACTCCCCAGATGAAGGCGAGACCCAGTACTTC. It translates to CASSYSPDEGETQYF.

This clonotype occurred a few times. The chain's CDR3 is CASTTGGLQETQYF. The CDR3 DNA is TGTGCCAGCACCACGGGGGGGCTCCAAGAGACCCAGTACTTC. The chain employs TRBV9 and TRBJ2-5; TRBD2 aligns across 8 bases. V was pared by 6 bases and J by 1 base, with 5 bases of the junction left unmatched. Germline V gene sequence: CDR1 SGDLS, CDR2 YYNGEE. The CDR3 loop spans 14 amino acids.

There are many counts of this clonotype. The CDR3 nucleotides read TGTGCCAGCAGCCGACACAGGGGCCTGAACACTGAAGCTTTCTTT. Translated, it gives CASSRHRGLNTEAFF. The chain carries TRBV6-1 and TRBJ1-1, with 7 bases fitting TRBD1. V was clipped by 6 bases and J by 0 bases; unmatched bases: 7. CDR1 is MNHNS, CDR2 SASEGT, per germline. The CDR3 length is 15 residues.

This clonotype was seen a handful of times. This CDR3 reads CASSYVVAGNMDTQYF. CDR3 DNA: TGTGCCAGCAGTTACGTGGTAGCGGGGAATATGGATACGCAGTATTTT. The rearrangement links TRBV6-5 to TRBJ2-3, with 8 nucleotides matching TRBD2. With 2 bases clipped from V and 6 bases from J, the junction kept 10 bases outside the gene matches. This CDR3 has 16 amino acids. Germline V gene lookup returns CDR1 MNHEY and CDR2 SVGAGI.

This clonotype has only a few counts. The chain couples TRBV7-2 to TRBJ2-4, with D maybe TRBD2 (6 bases). Germline V gene data show CDR1 as SGHTA and CDR2 as FQGNSA. The length of the CDR3 is 17 residues. Trimming stripped 0 bases from V and 1 base from J, with 13 bases between. The CDR3 nucleotides read TGTGCCAGCAGCTTAGCCCTAGCGAGGGAGGCCAAAAACATTCAGTACTTC. Protein sequence: CASSLALAREAKNIQYF.

This clonotype was observed a few times. V is TRBV7-9 and J is TRBJ1-2; D remains ambiguous. Germline loops: CDR1 SEHNR, CDR2 FQNEAQ (reference sequence). With 2 bases removed from V and 8 bases from J, the gap between germline ends came to 6 bases. The CDR3 has 11 residues. The CDR3 bases are TGTGCCAGCAGCTTACAGGAGGGCTACACCTTC. Translated, it gives CASSLQEGYTF.

This clonotype was seen repeatedly, ten times or more. The chain couples TRBV29-1 to TRBJ2-3; tentatively, D is TRBD2 (5 bases). Germline V lookup: CDR1 SQVTM, CDR2 ANQGSEA. This CDR3 has 12 amino acids. Trimming removed 7 bases at V and 1 base at J, with 9 bases between. For the CDR3, the DNA is TGCAGCGATGACGGGGGCACAGATACGCAGTATTTT. The encoded protein is CSDDGGTDTQYF.

Only a few counts were recorded for this clonotype. This chain uses TRBV4-1 with TRBJ2-1; D gene ambiguous. Germline V CDR1 and CDR2: MGHRA, YSYEKL. Trimming stripped 2 bases from V and 3 bases from J, with 17 bases between. This CDR3 contains 17 residues. Here the CDR3 reads CASSQTPMADHYNEQFF. CDR3 nucleotides: TGCGCCAGCAGCCAAACCCCGATGGCGGACCACTACAATGAGCAGTTCTTC.